The sequence of this TCR beta chain was determined in a study of radiotherapy plus CTLA-4 blockade in lung cancer. Study-level points and caveats: Early blood T cell clone dynamics, with interferon-beta, were reported to best predict response.

The CDR3 runs 18 residues. Trimming took off 2 bases at V and 0 bases at J, with 14 bases between the two ends. The germline CDR1 and CDR2 sequences are KGHSH and LQKENI. To note about this clone: No antigen is known for it.

Some clones are missing from TCRdb's copy, which holds only in-frame ones; the method was immunoSEQ multiplex PCR. The sample holds about 68,000 clones, 79% seen once. The sample consisted of peripheral blood, taken from a patient treated with radiotherapy plus ipilimumab. The clonotype comes from a human donor with non-small cell lung cancer who had a complete response to radiotherapy plus ipilimumab. This chain uses TRBV18 with TRBJ2-6; the D gene is possibly TRBD1 (6 bases). CDR3 nucleotide sequence: TGTGCCAGCTCACCAAAGACAGGAAACCCCTCTGGGGCCAACGTCCTGACTTTC. Protein sequence: CASSPKTGNPSGANVLTF.